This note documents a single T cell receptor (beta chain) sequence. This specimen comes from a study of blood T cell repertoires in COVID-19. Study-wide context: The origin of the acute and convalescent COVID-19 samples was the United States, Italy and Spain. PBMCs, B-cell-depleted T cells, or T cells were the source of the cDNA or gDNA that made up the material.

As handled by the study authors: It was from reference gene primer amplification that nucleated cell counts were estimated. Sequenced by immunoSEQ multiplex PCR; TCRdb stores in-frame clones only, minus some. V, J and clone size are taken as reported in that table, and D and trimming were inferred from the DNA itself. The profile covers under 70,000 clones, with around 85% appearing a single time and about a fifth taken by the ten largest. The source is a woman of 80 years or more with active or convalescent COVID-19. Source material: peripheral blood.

Written as DNA, the CDR3 is TGTGCCAGCAGTGAATCCCTCGACAGGGCACGCGCCACCGGGGAGCTGTTTTTT. It specifies CASSESLDRARATGELFF. The chain recombines TRBV2 with TRBJ2-2, with 7 positions matching TRBD1. V gave up 2 bases and J gave up 4 bases; unmatched junction bases: 13. CDR3 length: 18 residues. Germline V gene data show CDR1 as SNHLY and CDR2 as FYNNEI. The full variable domain, its missing parts supplied by reference TRBV2 and TRBJ2-2, is EPEVTQTPSHQVTQMGQEVILRCVPISNHLYFYWYRQILGQKVEFLVSFYNNEISEKSEIFDDQFSVERPDGSNFTLKIRSTKLEDSAMYFCASSESLDRARATGELFFGEGSRLTVL.